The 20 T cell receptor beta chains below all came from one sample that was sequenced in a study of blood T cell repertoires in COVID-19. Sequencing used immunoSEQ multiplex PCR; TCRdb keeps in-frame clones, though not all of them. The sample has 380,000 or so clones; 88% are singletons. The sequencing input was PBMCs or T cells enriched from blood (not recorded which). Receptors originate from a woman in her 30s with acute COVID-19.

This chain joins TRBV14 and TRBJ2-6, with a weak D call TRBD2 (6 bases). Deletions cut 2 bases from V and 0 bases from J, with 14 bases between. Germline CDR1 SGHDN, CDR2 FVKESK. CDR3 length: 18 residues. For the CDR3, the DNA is TGTGCCAGCAGCCAACGTTGGGGACTGAACTCTGGGGCCAACGTCCTGACTTTC. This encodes CASSQRWGLNSGANVLTF.

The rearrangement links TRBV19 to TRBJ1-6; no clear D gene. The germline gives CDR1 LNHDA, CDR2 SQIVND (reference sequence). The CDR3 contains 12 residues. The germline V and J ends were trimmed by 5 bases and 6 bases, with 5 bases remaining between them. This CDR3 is CASSGSNSPLHF. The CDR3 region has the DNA TGTGCCAGTAGTGGCAGTAATTCACCCCTCCACTTT.

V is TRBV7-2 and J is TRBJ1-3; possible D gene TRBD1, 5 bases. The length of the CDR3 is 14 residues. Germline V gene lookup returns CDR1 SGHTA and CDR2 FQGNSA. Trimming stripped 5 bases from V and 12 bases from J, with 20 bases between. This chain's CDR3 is CASSQQSTAGGIYF. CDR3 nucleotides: TGTGCCAGCAGCCAACAGTCGACAGCCGGGGGCATATATTTT.

The chain's CDR3 is CAWRGTANTEAFF. The CDR3 nucleotides read TGTGCCTGGAGAGGGACAGCTAACACTGAAGCTTTCTTT. V is TRBV30 and J is TRBJ1-1, with 7 bases matching TRBD1. This CDR3 is 13 amino acids long. CDR1 and CDR2 (germline): GTSNPN, SVGIG (reference sequence). Trimming at V came to 3 bases and at J to 2 bases, leaving 3 bases not matched to a gene.

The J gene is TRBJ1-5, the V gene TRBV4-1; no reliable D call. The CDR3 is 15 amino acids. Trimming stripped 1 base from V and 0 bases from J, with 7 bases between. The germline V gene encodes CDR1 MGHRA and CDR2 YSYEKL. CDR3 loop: CASSQGAYSNQPQHF. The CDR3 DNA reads TGCGCCAGCAGCCAAGGAGCTTATAGCAATCAGCCCCAGCATTTT.

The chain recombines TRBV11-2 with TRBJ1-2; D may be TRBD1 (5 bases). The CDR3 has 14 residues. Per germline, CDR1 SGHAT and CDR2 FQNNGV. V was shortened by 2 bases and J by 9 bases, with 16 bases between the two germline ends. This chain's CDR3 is CASSLWGPERSYTF. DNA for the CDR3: TGTGCCAGCAGCTTATGGGGCCCCGAGAGGAGCTACACCTTC.

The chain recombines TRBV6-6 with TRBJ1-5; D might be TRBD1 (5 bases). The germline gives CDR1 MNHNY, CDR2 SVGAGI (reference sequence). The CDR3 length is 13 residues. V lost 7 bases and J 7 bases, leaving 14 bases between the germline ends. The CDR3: CASKTGGGQPQHF. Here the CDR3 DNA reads TGTGCCAGCAAAACGGGGGGTGGGCAGCCCCAGCATTTT.

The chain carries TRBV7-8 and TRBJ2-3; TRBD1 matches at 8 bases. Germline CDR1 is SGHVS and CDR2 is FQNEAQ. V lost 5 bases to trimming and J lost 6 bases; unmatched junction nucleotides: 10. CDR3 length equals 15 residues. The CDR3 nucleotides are TGTGCCAGCAGCCCCGACAGGGGTAAATGGGATACGCAGTATTTT. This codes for CASSPDRGKWDTQYF.

The CDR3 reads CASSGTPLYEQYF. In DNA form, the CDR3 reads TGCGCCAGCAGCGGGACACCCCTCTACGAGCAGTACTTC. The gene calls are TRBV10-1 and TRBJ2-7; D is perhaps TRBD1 (6 bases). CDR3 length: 13 residues. The germline V gene encodes CDR1 WNHNN and CDR2 SYGVQD (reference sequence). V was clipped by 6 bases and J by 3 bases, with 12 bases between them.

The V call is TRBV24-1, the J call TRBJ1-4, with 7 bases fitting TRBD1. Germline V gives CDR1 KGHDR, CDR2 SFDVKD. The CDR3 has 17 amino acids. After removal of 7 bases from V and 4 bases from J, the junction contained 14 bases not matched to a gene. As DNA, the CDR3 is TGTGCCACCAGCCCCGGGGGTGACAGGGCCGGTAATGAAAAACTGTTTTTT. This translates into CATSPGGDRAGNEKLFF.

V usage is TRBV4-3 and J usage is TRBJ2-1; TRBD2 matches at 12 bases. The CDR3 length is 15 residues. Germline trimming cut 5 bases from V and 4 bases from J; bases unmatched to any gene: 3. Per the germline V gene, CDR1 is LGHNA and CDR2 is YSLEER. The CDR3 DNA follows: TGCGCCAGCAGCTCCGGGACTAGCGGGTACAATGAGCAGTTCTTC. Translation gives CASSSGTSGYNEQFF.

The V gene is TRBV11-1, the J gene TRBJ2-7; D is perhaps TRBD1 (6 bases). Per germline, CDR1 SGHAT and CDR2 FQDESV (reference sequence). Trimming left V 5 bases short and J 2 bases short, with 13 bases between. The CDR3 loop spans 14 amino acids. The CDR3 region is CASSRATGAYEQYF. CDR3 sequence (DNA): TGTGCCAGCAGCCGCGCGACAGGAGCCTACGAGCAGTACTTC. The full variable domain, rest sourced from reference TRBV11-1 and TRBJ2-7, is EAEVAQSPRYKITEKSQAVAFWCDPISGHATLYWYRQILGQGPELLVQFQDESVVDDSQLPKDRFSAERLKGVDSTLKIQPAELGDSAMYLCASSRATGAYEQYFGPGTRLTVT.

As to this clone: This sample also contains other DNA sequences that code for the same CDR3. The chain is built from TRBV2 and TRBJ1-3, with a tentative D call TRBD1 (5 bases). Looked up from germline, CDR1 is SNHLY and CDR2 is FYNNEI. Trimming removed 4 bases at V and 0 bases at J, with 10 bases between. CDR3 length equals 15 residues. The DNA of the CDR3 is TGTGCCAGCAGTGGGCAGGGTCTCTCTGGAAACACCATATATTTT. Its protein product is CASSGQGLSGNTIYF.

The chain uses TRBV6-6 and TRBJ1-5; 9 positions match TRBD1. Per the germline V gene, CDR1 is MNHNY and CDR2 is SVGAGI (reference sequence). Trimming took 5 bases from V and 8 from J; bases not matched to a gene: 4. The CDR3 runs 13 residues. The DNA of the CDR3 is TGTGCCAGCAGTAGGACAGGGGTAGAGCCCCAGCATTTT. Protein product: CASSRTGVEPQHF.

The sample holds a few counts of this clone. The CDR3 here is CASSWEGTEAFF. The CDR3 DNA reads as TGTGCCAGCAGCTGGGAGGGCACTGAAGCTTTCTTT. The chain recombines TRBV13 with TRBJ1-1; no definite D call. Germline values: CDR1 PRHDT, CDR2 FYEKMQ (reference sequence). This CDR3 spans 12 amino acids. The ends were cut back, 4 bases at V and 4 bases at J, with 7 bases in the middle.

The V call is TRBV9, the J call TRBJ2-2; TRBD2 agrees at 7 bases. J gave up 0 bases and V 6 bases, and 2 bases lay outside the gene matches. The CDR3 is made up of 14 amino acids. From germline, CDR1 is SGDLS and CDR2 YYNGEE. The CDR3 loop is CASTAGANTGELFF. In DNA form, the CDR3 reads TGTGCCAGCACCGCGGGGGCGAACACCGGGGAGCTGTTTTTT. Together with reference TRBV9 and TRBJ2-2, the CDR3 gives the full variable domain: DSGVTQTPKHLITATGQRVTLRCSPRSGDLSVYWYQQSLDQGLQFLIQYYNGEERAKGNILERFSAQQFPDLHSELNLSSLELGDSALYFCASTAGANTGELFFGEGSRLTVL.

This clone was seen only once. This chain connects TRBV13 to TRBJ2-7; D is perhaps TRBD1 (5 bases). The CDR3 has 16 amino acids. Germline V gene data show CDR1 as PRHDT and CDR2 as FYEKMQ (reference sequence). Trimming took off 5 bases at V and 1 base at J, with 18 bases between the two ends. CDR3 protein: CASSPPGRAYSYEQYF. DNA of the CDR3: TGTGCCAGCAGCCCCCCCGGCAGGGCCTATTCCTACGAGCAGTACTTC.

The CDR3 region is CASGGRSSTDTQYF. CDR3 sequence (DNA): TGTGCCAGCGGGGGGAGAAGCAGCACAGATACGCAGTATTTT. The chain combines TRBV9 with TRBJ2-3, with TRBD2 as a possible D gene (6 bases). CDR3 length: 14 amino acids. With 7 bases removed from V and 0 bases from J, the gap between germline ends came to 12 bases. CDR1 is SGDLS, CDR2 YYNGEE, per germline.

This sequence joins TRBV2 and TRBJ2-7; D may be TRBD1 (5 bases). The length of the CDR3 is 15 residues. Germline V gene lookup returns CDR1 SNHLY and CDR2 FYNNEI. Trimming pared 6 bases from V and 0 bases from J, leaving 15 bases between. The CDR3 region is CASSIDTGSSYEQYF. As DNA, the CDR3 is TGTGCCAGCAGCATTGACACAGGAAGCTCCTACGAGCAGTACTTC.

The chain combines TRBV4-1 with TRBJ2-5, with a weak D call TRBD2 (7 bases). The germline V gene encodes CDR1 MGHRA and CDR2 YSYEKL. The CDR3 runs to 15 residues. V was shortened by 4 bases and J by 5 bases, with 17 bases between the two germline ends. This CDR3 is CASSRGGLGGETQYF. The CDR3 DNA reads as TGCGCCAGCAGCCGAGGCGGACTAGGGGGGGAGACCCAGTACTTC.